These T cell receptor beta chains were read from a single sample in a study of patients and donors after allogeneic stem cell transplantation. TCRdb re-derived calls from the RT-PCR reads in MiXCR, one entry per CDR3 protein. Altogether 150,000 to 200,000 distinct CDR3 sequences are present, 30% being singletons, with the ten largest covering around 3%. The sample comprised blood, either unsorted or a sorted T cell fraction (not recorded which). The source of these receptors is a human donor who was either an allogeneic HSCT recipient or a stem cell or donor lymphocyte infusion donor (not recorded which). It is not recorded whose cells these are; they may come from a transplant donor. The CDR3 runs from the conserved cysteine through the conserved F or W. D genes are given only for firm matches. Size is omitted from some rows. Given values are once, few, many or a class for expanded clones.

CDR3nt | CDR3aa | abundance | d_gene | j_gene | v_gene | len
TGTGCCAGTAGTATTCCGGGCCCCCGCCAGGAGACCCAGTACTTC | CASSIPGPRQETQYF | many | NA | TRBJ2-5 | TRBV19 | 15
TGTGCCAGCCGGGGCCCGGCCGACTATGGCTACACCTTC | CASRGPADYGYTF | NA | NA | TRBJ1-2 | TRBV5-6 | 13
TGTGCCAGCAGTTTTTGGGGGGCGCGGGCCAAAAACATTCAGTACTTC | CASSFWGARAKNIQYF | NA | NA | TRBJ2-4 | TRBV12-3/TRBV12-4 | 16
TGTGCCAGCAGCCCTCGGGACAGTAGTACTGAAGCTTTCTTT | CASSPRDSSTEAFF | many | TRBD1 | TRBJ1-1 | TRBV3-1 | 14
TGCGCCAGCAGCCAAGATCTGCGGTGGGGGAGAATGGAGACCCAGTACTTC | CASSQDLRWGRMETQYF | NA | NA | TRBJ2-5 | TRBV4-3 | 17
TGTGCCAGCAGGGCCATGGGGGGGAACAATCAGCCCCAGCATTTT | CASRAMGGNNQPQHF | many | NA | TRBJ1-5 | TRBV12-3/TRBV12-4 | 15
TGCAGTGCGATCGATATCTCTGGGGCCAACGTCCTGACTTTC | CSAIDISGANVLTF | NA | NA | TRBJ2-6 | TRBV20-1 | 14
TGCGCCAGCAGCCAAGATGTGGGGGGGGCCTACGAGCAGTACTTC | CASSQDVGGAYEQYF | few | TRBD2 | TRBJ2-7 | TRBV4-3 | 15
TGTGCCACCACCCGGGAAGACCGGACCGGGAATGAAAAACTGTTTTTT | CATTREDRTGNEKLFF | NA | NA | TRBJ1-4 | TRBV24-1 | 16
TGTGCCAGCAGTGAAAGTGAAAAACTGTTTTTT | CASSESEKLFF | many | NA | TRBJ1-4 | TRBV12-3/TRBV12-4 | 11
TGTGCCAGCAGTCCCCAACCCTCCTACGAGCAGTACTTC | CASSPQPSYEQYF | NA | NA | TRBJ2-7 | TRBV28 | 13
TGCAGCGTTGCTCACAGCTCCTACAATGAGCAGTTCTTC | CSVAHSSYNEQFF | few | NA | TRBJ2-1 | TRBV29-1 | 13
TGCGCCAGCAGCCAACCCCCTCACACTGAAGCTTTCTTT | CASSQPPHTEAFF | few | NA | TRBJ1-1 | TRBV4-3 | 13
TGTGCCAGCAGTTACGTAGGAGGGGGAGATACGCAGTATTTT | CASSYVGGGDTQYF | NA | NA | TRBJ2-3 | TRBV6-5 | 14
TGTGCCAGCAGCGTACGGGTTACCCCCACCGGGGAGCTGTTTTTT | CASSVRVTPTGELFF | NA | NA | TRBJ2-2 | TRBV9 | 15
TGTGCCAGCAGCTTCGGGATCAATCAGCCCCAGCATTTT | CASSFGINQPQHF | NA | NA | TRBJ1-5 | TRBV7-8 | 13
TGTGCCAGCAGCGTACAGGGTCCTGGGGCCAACGTCCTGACTTTC | CASSVQGPGANVLTF | few | NA | TRBJ2-6 | TRBV7-9 | 15
TGTGCCAGCAGTTTGTTGGGGATCGATTCACCCCTCCACTTT | CASSLLGIDSPLHF | few | NA | TRBJ1-6 | TRBV28 | 14
TGTGCCAGCAGCTCATCGGGGGGAGAGACCCAGTACTTC | CASSSSGGETQYF | NA | TRBD2 | TRBJ2-5 | TRBV7-9 | 13
TGCAGCGTTGAAGATGGGGCAGTTAGGGCCAAAAACATTCAGTACTTC | CSVEDGAVRAKNIQYF | NA | NA | TRBJ2-4 | TRBV29-1 | 16
TGTGCCAGCAGTTATCGGGCCACTGAAGCTTTCTTT | CASSYRATEAFF | few | NA | TRBJ1-1 | TRBV12-3/TRBV12-4 | 12
TGTGCCAGCAGGCAGACAGGGGTCGACACTGAAGCTTTCTTT | CASRQTGVDTEAFF | NA | TRBD1 | TRBJ1-1 | TRBV25-1 | 14
TGTGCCATCAGTCGAGATAGCAATCAGCCCCAGCATTTT | CAISRDSNQPQHF | NA | NA | TRBJ1-5 | TRBV10-3 | 13
TGTGCCAGCTCACCACAAGGGATGGAAGCTTTCTTT | CASSPQGMEAFF | few | NA | TRBJ1-1 | TRBV18 | 12
TGCAGCACCCAATTAAGGGGCGAGCAGTACTTC | CSTQLRGEQYF | NA | NA | TRBJ2-7 | TRBV29-1 | 11
TGTGCCAGCAAGGGTATGACAGTCTCCCTGAACACTGAAGCTTTCTTT | CASKGMTVSLNTEAFF | NA | NA | TRBJ1-1 | TRBV28 | 16
TGTGCCAGCAGCGGGCTCACTGAAGCTTTCTTT | CASSGLTEAFF | few | NA | TRBJ1-1 | TRBV28 | 11
TGTGCCAGCAGCCAACATGGCTTCAATCAGCCCCAGCATTTT | CASSQHGFNQPQHF | NA | NA | TRBJ1-5 | TRBV3-1 | 14
TGTGCCAGCAGTTACGAGGGCGAAGCTTTCTTT | CASSYEGEAFF | NA | NA | TRBJ1-1 | TRBV6-6 | 11
TGTGCCAGCAGCCTGACCGGGACAGGGAATTCCTACGAGCAGTACTTC | CASSLTGTGNSYEQYF | NA | TRBD1 | TRBJ2-7 | TRBV7-9 | 16
TGTGCCAGCAGCCGAGCAGACAGGGGGCCGAGCACTGAAGCTTTCTTT | CASSRADRGPSTEAFF | few | TRBD1 | TRBJ1-1 | TRBV12-3/TRBV12-4 | 16
TGCGCCAGCAGCTTGGTTACTAGCCCTCGCGGGGAGCTGTTTTTT | CASSLVTSPRGELFF | NA | NA | TRBJ2-2 | TRBV5-1 | 15
TGTGCCAGCAGCTTGATCGGCACCGGGGAGCTGTTTTTT | CASSLIGTGELFF | many | NA | TRBJ2-2 | TRBV7-3 | 13
TGTGCCAGCAGCTTAGGATTATACAGGCAGGACGAAAAACTGTTTTTT | CASSLGLYRQDEKLFF | few | NA | TRBJ1-4 | TRBV11-2 | 16
TGCAGTGCCCCTAGCAATGAGGGGGCCTATGGCTACACCTTC | CSAPSNEGAYGYTF | many | TRBD1 | TRBJ1-2 | TRBV20-1 | 14
TGCGCCAGCAGCTTGGGTCGAACGGGTTTAGGAGAGACCCAGTACTTC | CASSLGRTGLGETQYF | NA | NA | TRBJ2-5 | TRBV5-1 | 16
TGCAGCGCGGACCTCGGAGGGACTATAACAGATACGCAGTATTTT | CSADLGGTITDTQYF | NA | TRBD2 | TRBJ2-3 | TRBV29-1 | 15
TGTGCCACCAGCAGAGATCTATTGCAGGGCACCGGGGAGCTGTTTTTT | CATSRDLLQGTGELFF | NA | NA | TRBJ2-2 | TRBV15 | 16
TGTGCCAGCAGCTTACAGGTGGCTAGTTCTGCCAAAAACATTCAGTACTTC | CASSLQVASSAKNIQYF | once | NA | TRBJ2-4 | TRBV7-2 | 17
TGTGCCAGCAGCGTTTCCCGACAGGCTGATACGCAGTATTTT | CASSVSRQADTQYF | NA | NA | TRBJ2-3 | TRBV9 | 14
TGTGCCAGCAGCGTAGTCCCCCGGAGCTCCTACAATGAGCAGTTCTTC | CASSVVPRSSYNEQFF | NA | NA | TRBJ2-1 | TRBV9 | 16
TGCGCCAGCAGCTTGGACACCGACACCGGGGAGCTGTTTTTT | CASSLDTDTGELFF | few | NA | TRBJ2-2 | TRBV5-1 | 14
TGCAGCGTTGGGACTAGCGGGGGGTCCCGGACCCAGTACTTC | CSVGTSGGSRTQYF | NA | TRBD2 | TRBJ2-5 | TRBV29-1 | 14
TGTGCCAGCAGCTTAGTAGTGGGGACCCTCACTGAAGCTTTCTTT | CASSLVVGTLTEAFF | many | NA | TRBJ1-1 | TRBV7-2 | 15
TGTGCCAGCAGCGTAGCCAAAGCGGGAGTAAAATACAATGAGCAGTTCTTC | CASSVAKAGVKYNEQFF | NA | TRBD2 | TRBJ2-1 | TRBV9 | 17